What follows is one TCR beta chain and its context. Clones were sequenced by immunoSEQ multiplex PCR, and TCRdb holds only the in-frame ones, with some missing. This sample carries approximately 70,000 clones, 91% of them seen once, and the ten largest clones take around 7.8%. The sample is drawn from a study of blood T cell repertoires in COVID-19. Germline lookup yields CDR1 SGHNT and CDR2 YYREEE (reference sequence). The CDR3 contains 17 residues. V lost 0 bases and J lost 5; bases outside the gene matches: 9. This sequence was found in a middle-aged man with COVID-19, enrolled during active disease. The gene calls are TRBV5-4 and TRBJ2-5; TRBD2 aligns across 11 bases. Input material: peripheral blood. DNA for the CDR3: TGTGCCAGCAGCTTGGGATTAGCGGGGGGGCAATCGGAGACCCAGTACTTC. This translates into CASSLGLAGGQSETQYF.